Given below is one TCR beta chain in context. Its antigen remains unknown. This sample was taken from a study of beta chain features in type 1 diabetes. Investigators reverse transcribed all isolated RNA, so they sequenced expressed TCRB transcripts. Mean read depth for naive, central memory and regulatory T cell samples was roughly 4 million reads. The data were produced by immunoSEQ multiplex PCR, yet TCRdb's version contains in-frame clones alone and is incomplete. This sample carries 200,000 to 300,000 clones, over 20% of them seen once, and the ten largest clones take more than 0.025%. The CDR3 sequence is 15 residues long. The germline gives CDR1 SGHTA, CDR2 FQGNSA. The junction had 7 bases not matched to a gene; V was cut back by 7 bases and J by 1 base. Study-wide results and limits: High-TCR-expressing cells could be over-represented by cDNA sequencing. Patients with Type 1 diabetes showed moderately but significantly shorter TCRB CDR3s in all four CD4+ subsets.

Input material: naive CD4+ T cells from blood. The receptor was derived from a woman aged 40 to 55 with type 1 diabetes. This sequence joins TRBV7-2 and TRBJ2-7, with 10 bases matching TRBD1. CDR3 coding DNA: TGTGCCAGCACCCTAGGACAGGGGGGTTCCTACGAGCAGTACTTC. Its protein product is CASTLGQGGSYEQYF.